A selection of T cell receptor beta chains follows, all from one sample in a study of blood T cell repertoires in COVID-19. Some clones are missing from TCRdb's copy, which holds only in-frame ones; the method was immunoSEQ multiplex PCR. The sample lists approximately 100,000 clones, around 89% occurring once. Sequencing was performed on peripheral blood. These receptors all come from a human donor with acute or convalescent COVID-19. The donor label of this sample is uncertain. The CDR3 runs from the conserved cysteine through the conserved F or W. D genes are given only for firm matches. A clone size is listed for some rows: how often the clone was seen (once, few, many), or a class if it is expanded.

clone_size	j_call	v_call	d_call	cdr3_nt	cdr3_aa
once	TRBJ2-1	TRBV5-1	TRBD2	TGCGCCAGCAGTAACATTAGGACTAGTACCTACAATGAGCAGTTCTTC	CASSNIRTSTYNEQFF
-	TRBJ2-7	TRBV6-2/TRBV6-3	-	TGTGCCAGCAGTTACTCAGGGGTATACGAGCAGTACTTC	CASSYSGVYEQYF
-	TRBJ2-7	TRBV7-2	-	TGTGCCAGCAGCCAATACACTAGATACGAGCAGTACTTC	CASSQYTRYEQYF
once	TRBJ2-3	TRBV27	-	TGTGCCAGCAGCCCCCTTAAGGCGGGGAAGAGCACAGATACGCAGTATTTT	CASSPLKAGKSTDTQYF
-	TRBJ2-7	TRBV2	-	TGTGCCAGCAGTGACGGTAGTAGCGGCCCCTACGAGCAGTACTTC	CASSDGSSGPYEQYF
-	TRBJ2-2	TRBV7-3	TRBD1	TGTGCCAGCAGCTTAAAGCCGAGGGTAGGTCCGGGACAGGGTGAAACCGGGGAGCTGTTTTTT	CASSLKPRVGPGQGETGELFF
-	TRBJ1-1	TRBV7-8	-	TGTGCCAGCAGCTTAGGAGGACAACCTGAAGCTTTCTTT	CASSLGGQPEAFF
-	TRBJ2-7	TRBV19	TRBD1	TGTGCCAGTAGTAGGCAAACAGGGGACTCCTACGAGCAGTACTTC	CASSRQTGDSYEQYF
-	TRBJ1-2	TRBV27	-	TGTGCCAGCAGTTTACTGGGGGGATATGGCTACACCTTC	CASSLLGGYGYTF
-	TRBJ2-3	TRBV30	-	TGTGCCTGGAGAATTCCTCCAGGGGCAGATACGCAGTATTTT	CAWRIPPGADTQYF
-	TRBJ1-4	TRBV30	TRBD1	TGTGCCTCGGACAGGGTAGGGAATGAAAAACTGTTTTTT	CASDRVGNEKLFF
-	TRBJ1-2	TRBV5-1	TRBD1	TGCGCCAGCAGCCCTGGGACAGGGGTAGGGGATGGCTACACCTTC	CASSPGTGVGDGYTF
once	TRBJ2-3	TRBV2	TRBD2	TGTGCCAGCAGGGGACTAGCGAGCACAGATACGCAGTATTTT	CASRGLASTDTQYF
-	TRBJ1-1	TRBV3-1/TRBV3-2	-	TGTGCCAGCAGCCAAGGAGGGTTGAGTGAAGCTTTCTTT	CASSQGGLSEAFF
-	TRBJ2-5	TRBV7-2	TRBD2	TGTGCCAGCAGTGTACTTGGGACTAGCGGAGAGACCCAGTACTTC	CASSVLGTSGETQYF
-	TRBJ1-2	TRBV12-3/TRBV12-4	-	TGTGCCAGCAGTTTCGGGGTTGGCTACACCTTC	CASSFGVGYTF
-	TRBJ1-1	TRBV15	-	TGTGCCACCAGCAGAGATATGGCGGCGGCTGAAGCTTTCTTT	CATSRDMAAAEAFF
once	TRBJ2-6	TRBV4-2	-	TGTGCCAGCAGAGGGGCCCAGTCCTCTGGGGCCAACGTCCTGACTTTC	CASRGAQSSGANVLTF
-	TRBJ1-2	TRBV5-6	-	TGTGCCAGCAGCTGGTCCCTAAGGCAGGGCGGCTACACCTTC	CASSWSLRQGGYTF
-	TRBJ2-2	TRBV7-2	TRBD2	TGTGCCAGCAGCCATAAGGAGGGACTAGAGCCCACCGGGGAGCTGTTTTTT	CASSHKEGLEPTGELFF
-	TRBJ1-1	TRBV12-3/TRBV12-4	-	TGTGCCAGCAGGGAGGGGACTCTTACCGGAGCTTTCTTT	CASREGTLTGAFF
-	TRBJ2-1	TRBV5-1	-	TGCGCCAGCAGCTTGGATGGGCGGGACTTAGTTCGACATGAGCAGTTCTTC	CASSLDGRDLVRHEQFF
-	TRBJ1-1	TRBV5-3	-	TGTGCCACCCCAGCCCCGGGGTTCATGAACACTGAAGCTTTCTTT	CATPAPGFMNTEAFF
-	TRBJ1-6	TRBV19	TRBD1	TGTGCCAGTAGGAAGACAGGGAAGGGTAATTCACCCCTCCACTTT	CASRKTGKGNSPLHF
-	TRBJ1-6	TRBV28	-	TGTGCCAGCTGGAGGGCAGGAAGAAATTCACCCCTCCACTTT	CASWRAGRNSPLHF
-	TRBJ1-3	TRBV7-9	TRBD1	TGTGCCAGCAGCTTAGGGGGATTCGACAGGGCTGGAAACACCATATATTTT	CASSLGGFDRAGNTIYF
-	TRBJ2-7	TRBV20-1	-	TGCAGTGCTAGAGATCCTTACGAGCAGTACTTC	CSARDPYEQYF
-	TRBJ1-2	TRBV19	-	TGTGCCAGTAGTATCGGAACAGATTATGGCTACACCTTC	CASSIGTDYGYTF
once	TRBJ1-2	TRBV2	TRBD1	TGTGCCAGCATGCCTAGGACAGGCCTGATCTATGGCTACACCTTC	CASMPRTGLIYGYTF
-	TRBJ1-6	TRBV4-2	-	TGTGCCAGCAGCCTCCAGGGGACTAATTCACCCCTCCACTTT	CASSLQGTNSPLHF
-	TRBJ2-1	TRBV7-3	TRBD2	TGTGCCAGCAGCCCCAGCGGGGGGGCCTACAATGAGCAGTTCTTC	CASSPSGGAYNEQFF
few	TRBJ2-5	TRBV7-2	-	TGTGCCAGCAGCGGGGGGTCAGGGGGAAGTGGTGAGACCCAGTACTTC	CASSGGSGGSGETQYF
once	TRBJ2-2	TRBV10-3	TRBD2	TGTGCCATCAGTGGGGGACTAGCGGGACCCGGGGAGCTGTTTTTT	CAISGGLAGPGELFF
-	TRBJ1-3	TRBV9	-	TGTGCCAGCAGCGTAGCCGGAGACTCTGGAAACACCATATATTTT	CASSVAGDSGNTIYF
-	TRBJ1-3	TRBV5-8	-	TGTGCCAGCAGCTTGGCCCAAGGGGGGGCGAGACCATATTTT	CASSLAQGGARPYF
-	TRBJ1-5	TRBV27	-	TGTGCCAGCAGTTTATCACGGGGCAATCAGCCCCAGCATTTT	CASSLSRGNQPQHF
-	TRBJ1-5	TRBV30	-	TGTGCCTGGAGCCAGGGCTGGAATCAGCCCCAGCATTTT	CAWSQGWNQPQHF
-	TRBJ1-6	TRBV10-3	TRBD1	TGTGCCTCGCACCGGGACAGGGGTTATTCACCCCTCCACTTT	CASHRDRGYSPLHF
once	TRBJ2-1	TRBV5-1	-	TGCGCCAGCAGCTCCGTAGATTTCCATGAGCAGTTCTTC	CASSSVDFHEQFF
-	TRBJ1-2	TRBV7-9	TRBD1	TGTGCCAGCAGCTGGGACAGGGGGCGATTTAACTATGGCTACACCTTC	CASSWDRGRFNYGYTF
-	TRBJ2-7	TRBV7-2	-	TGTGCCAGCAGCTTAGCGGGGGCGTATGGTTTCCGGGAGCAGTACTTC	CASSLAGAYGFREQYF
once	TRBJ2-1	TRBV5-4	TRBD2	TGTGCCAGCAGCCTGGGACTAGCGGGAGTTAATGAGCAGTTCTTC	CASSLGLAGVNEQFF
-	TRBJ1-3	TRBV29-1	-	TGCAGCGTTTCTTCCAGGGTTTCAGGAAACACCATATATTTT	CSVSSRVSGNTIYF
-	TRBJ1-2	TRBV9	-	TGTGCCAGCAGCCCTAATACCGCGGGCTATGGCTACACCTTC	CASSPNTAGYGYTF
-	TRBJ2-1	TRBV7-8	-	TGTGCCAGCAGCTTACTAGGTACCCATAATGAGCAGTTCTTC	CASSLLGTHNEQFF
-	TRBJ2-1	TRBV7-9	TRBD2	TGTGCCAGCACGGAGCGGGGGGTGGACAATGAGCAGTTCTTC	CASTERGVDNEQFF
-	TRBJ1-3	TRBV30	-	TGTGCCTGGAGTGTTGGAGGGGCAGTAAACACCATATATTTT	CAWSVGGAVNTIYF
-	TRBJ2-5	TRBV5-1	-	TGCGCCAGCAGCAGTTCGAGGACAGAGGAGACCCAGTACTTC	CASSSSRTEETQYF
-	TRBJ2-3	TRBV6-5	-	TGTGCCAGCACCCTTGGCACAGATACGCAGTATTTT	CASTLGTDTQYF